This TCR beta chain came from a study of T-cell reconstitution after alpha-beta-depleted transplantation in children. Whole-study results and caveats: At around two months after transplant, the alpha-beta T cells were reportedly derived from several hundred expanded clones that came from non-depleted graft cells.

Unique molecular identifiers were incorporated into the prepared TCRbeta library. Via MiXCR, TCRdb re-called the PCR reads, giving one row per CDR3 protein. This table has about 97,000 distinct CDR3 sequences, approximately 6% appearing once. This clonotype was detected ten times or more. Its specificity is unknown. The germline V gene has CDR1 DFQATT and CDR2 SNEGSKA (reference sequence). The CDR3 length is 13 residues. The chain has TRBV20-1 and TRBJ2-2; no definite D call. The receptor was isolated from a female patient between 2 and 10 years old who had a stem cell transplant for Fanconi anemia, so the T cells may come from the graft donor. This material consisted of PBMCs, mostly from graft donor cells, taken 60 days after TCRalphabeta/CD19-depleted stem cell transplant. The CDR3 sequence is CSPAVPATGELFF. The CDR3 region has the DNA TGCAGCCCTGCTGTCCCGGCGACCGGGGAGCTGTTTTTT.